This T cell receptor (beta chain) is from a study of blood T cells in healthy people across ages. Across the whole study: Researchers report that template switching captured about one barcoded beta molecule per two T cells. General study results and limits: Higher diversity and more naive CD4+ cells were features of long-lived donors, compared to aged donors.

Primers used in a second PCR of about 7 to 12 cycles were a sample-barcoded 5' primer and a J-beta primer mix. Template switching added a 12-random-nucleotide identifier to every cDNA molecule. TCRdb re-called the 5' RACE reads with MiXCR, one entry per CDR3 protein. This sample has around 800,000 distinct CDR3 sequences, with approximately 65% found just once. The count of this clonotype is one. Its antigen is undetermined. The CDR3 covers 18 residues. V lost 3 bases to trimming and J lost 7 bases; unmatched junction nucleotides: 18. Germline V lookup: CDR1 LGHNA, CDR2 YSLEER. Sequencing used blood. This rearrangement joins TRBV4-3 to TRBJ2-5, with 9 bases that match TRBD2. This clonotype originated in a man aged 25-40 years in good health. In DNA, the CDR3 is TGCGCCAGCAGCCATACCCTATCCGGCCTAGCGGGGAGAGCGACCCAGTACTTC. Translated, it gives CASSHTLSGLAGRATQYF.